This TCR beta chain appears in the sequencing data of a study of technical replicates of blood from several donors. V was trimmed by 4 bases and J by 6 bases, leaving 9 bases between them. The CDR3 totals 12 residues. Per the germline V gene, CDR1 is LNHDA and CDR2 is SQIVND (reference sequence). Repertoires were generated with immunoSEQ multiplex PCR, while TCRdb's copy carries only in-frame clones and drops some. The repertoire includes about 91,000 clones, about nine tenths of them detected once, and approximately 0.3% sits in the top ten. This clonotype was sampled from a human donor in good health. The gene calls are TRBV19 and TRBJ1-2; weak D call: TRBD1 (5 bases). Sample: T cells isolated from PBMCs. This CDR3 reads CASSTPRDGYTF. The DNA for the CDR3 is TGTGCCAGTAGTACCCCCAGGGATGGCTACACCTTC. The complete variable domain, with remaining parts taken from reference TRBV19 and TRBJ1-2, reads DGGITQSPKYLFRKEGQNVTLSCEQNLNHDAMYWYRQDPGQGLRLIYYSQIVNDFQKGDIAEGYSVSREKKESFPLTVTSAQKNPTAFYLCASSTPRDGYTFGSGTRLTVV.